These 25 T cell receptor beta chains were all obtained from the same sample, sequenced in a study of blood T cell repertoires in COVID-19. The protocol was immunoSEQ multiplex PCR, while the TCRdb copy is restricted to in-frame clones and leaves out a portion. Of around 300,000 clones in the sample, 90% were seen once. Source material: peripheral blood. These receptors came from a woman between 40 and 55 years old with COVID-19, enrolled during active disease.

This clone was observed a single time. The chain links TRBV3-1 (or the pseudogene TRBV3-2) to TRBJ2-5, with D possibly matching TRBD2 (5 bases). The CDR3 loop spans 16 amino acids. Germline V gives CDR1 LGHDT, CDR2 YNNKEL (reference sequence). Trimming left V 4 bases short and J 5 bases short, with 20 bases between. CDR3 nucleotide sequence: TGTGCCAGCAGCCTAACCGGCCACGTACGGGGTGAGACCCAGTACTTC. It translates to CASSLTGHVRGETQYF.

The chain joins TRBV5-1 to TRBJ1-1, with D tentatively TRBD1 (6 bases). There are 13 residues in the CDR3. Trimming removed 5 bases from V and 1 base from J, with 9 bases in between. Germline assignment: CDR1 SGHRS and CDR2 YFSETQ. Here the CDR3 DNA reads TGCGCCAGCAGGGGGACACCGAACACTGAAGCTTTCTTT. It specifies CASRGTPNTEAFF.

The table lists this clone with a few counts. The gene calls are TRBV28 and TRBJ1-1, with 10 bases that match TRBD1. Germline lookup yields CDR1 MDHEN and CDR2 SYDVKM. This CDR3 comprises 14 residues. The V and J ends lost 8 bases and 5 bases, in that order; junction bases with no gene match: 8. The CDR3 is CASRQGADVTEAFF. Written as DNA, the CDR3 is TGTGCCAGCCGACAGGGGGCGGACGTGACTGAAGCTTTCTTT.

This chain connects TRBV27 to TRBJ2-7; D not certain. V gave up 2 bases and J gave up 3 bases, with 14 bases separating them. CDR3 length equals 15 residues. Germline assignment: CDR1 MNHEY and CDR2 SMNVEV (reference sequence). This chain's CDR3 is CASSLKAFGGYEQYF. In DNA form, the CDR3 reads TGTGCCAGCAGTTTAAAAGCGTTTGGCGGCTACGAGCAGTACTTC.

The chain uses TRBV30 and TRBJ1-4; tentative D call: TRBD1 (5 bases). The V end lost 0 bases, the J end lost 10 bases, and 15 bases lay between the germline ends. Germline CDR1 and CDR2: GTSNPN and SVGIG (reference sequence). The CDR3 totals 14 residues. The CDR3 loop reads CAWSVPAGGGKLFF. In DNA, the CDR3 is TGTGCCTGGAGTGTACCAGCGGGGGGTGGAAAACTGTTTTTT.

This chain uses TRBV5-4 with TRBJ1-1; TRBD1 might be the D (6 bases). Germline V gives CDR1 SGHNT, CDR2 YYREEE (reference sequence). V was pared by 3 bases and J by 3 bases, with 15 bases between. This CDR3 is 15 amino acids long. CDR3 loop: CASSSKQGSDTEAFF. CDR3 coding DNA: TGTGCCAGCAGCTCAAAACAGGGTTCGGACACTGAAGCTTTCTTT.

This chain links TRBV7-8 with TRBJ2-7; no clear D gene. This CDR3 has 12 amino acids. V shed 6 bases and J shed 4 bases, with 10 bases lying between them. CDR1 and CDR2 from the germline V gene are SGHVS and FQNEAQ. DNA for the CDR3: TGTGCCAGCAGTCCTAGGCAATACGAGCAGTACTTC. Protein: CASSPRQYEQYF.

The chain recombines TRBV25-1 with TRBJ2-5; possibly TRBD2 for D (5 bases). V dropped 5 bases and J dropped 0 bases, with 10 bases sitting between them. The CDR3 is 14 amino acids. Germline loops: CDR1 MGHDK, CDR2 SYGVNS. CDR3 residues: CASSSVGNQETQYF. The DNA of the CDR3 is TGTGCCAGCAGTTCGGTCGGGAACCAAGAGACCCAGTACTTC.

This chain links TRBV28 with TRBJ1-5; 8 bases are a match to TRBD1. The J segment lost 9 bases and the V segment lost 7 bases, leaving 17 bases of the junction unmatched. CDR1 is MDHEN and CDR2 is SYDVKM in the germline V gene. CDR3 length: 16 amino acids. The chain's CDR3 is CASTSPGTGPLGPQHF. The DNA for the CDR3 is TGTGCCAGCACCTCGCCGGGGACAGGCCCTCTTGGGCCCCAGCATTTT.

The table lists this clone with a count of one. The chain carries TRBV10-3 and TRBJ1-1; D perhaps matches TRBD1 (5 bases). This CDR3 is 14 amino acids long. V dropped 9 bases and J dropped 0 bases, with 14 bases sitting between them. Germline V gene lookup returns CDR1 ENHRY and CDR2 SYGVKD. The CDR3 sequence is CAISDRTMNTEAFF. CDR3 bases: TGTGCCATTTCAGACAGAACCATGAACACTGAAGCTTTCTTT.

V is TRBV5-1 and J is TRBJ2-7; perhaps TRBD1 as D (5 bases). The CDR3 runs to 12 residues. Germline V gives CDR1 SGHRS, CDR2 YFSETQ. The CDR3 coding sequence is TGCGCGAGCTCCCTTACAGGCTACGAGCAGTACTTC. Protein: CASSLTGYEQYF.

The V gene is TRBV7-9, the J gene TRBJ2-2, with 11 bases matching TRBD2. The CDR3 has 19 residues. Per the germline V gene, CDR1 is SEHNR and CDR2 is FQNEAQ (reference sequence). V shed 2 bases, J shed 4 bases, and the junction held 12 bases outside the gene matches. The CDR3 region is CASSLPGLAVPAGTGELFF. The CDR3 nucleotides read TGTGCCAGCAGCTTACCGGGACTAGCGGTCCCCGCCGGCACCGGGGAGCTGTTTTTT.

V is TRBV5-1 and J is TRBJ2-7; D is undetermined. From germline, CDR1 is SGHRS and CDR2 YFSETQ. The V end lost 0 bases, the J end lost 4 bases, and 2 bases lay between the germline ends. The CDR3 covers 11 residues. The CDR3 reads CASSLAYEQYF. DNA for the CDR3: TGCGCCAGCAGCTTGGCGTACGAGCAGTACTTC.

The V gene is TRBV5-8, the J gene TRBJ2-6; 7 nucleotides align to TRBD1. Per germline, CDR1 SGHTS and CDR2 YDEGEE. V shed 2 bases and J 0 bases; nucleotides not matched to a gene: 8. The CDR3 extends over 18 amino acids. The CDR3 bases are TGTGCCAGCAGCTTTTACTGGACAGGTGGCTCTGGGGCCAACGTCCTGACTTTC. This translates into CASSFYWTGGSGANVLTF.

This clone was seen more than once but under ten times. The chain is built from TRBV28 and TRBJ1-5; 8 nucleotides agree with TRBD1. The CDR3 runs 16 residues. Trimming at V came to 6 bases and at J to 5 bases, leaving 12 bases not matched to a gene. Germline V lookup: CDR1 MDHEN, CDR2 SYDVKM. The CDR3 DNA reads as TGTGCCAGCAGGTCCCTGGGGACAGGAACGTATCAGCCCCAGCATTTT. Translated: CASRSLGTGTYQPQHF.

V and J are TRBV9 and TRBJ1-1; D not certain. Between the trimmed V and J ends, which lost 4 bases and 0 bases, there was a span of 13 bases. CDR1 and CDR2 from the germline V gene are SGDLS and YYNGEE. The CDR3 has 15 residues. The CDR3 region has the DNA TGTGCCAGCAGCCCGCACACCCAAGTGAACACTGAAGCTTTCTTT. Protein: CASSPHTQVNTEAFF. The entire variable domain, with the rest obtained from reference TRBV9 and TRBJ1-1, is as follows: DSGVTQTPKHLITATGQRVTLRCSPRSGDLSVYWYQQSLDQGLQFLIQYYNGEERAKGNILERFSAQQFPDLHSELNLSSLELGDSALYFCASSPHTQVNTEAFFGQGTRLTVV.

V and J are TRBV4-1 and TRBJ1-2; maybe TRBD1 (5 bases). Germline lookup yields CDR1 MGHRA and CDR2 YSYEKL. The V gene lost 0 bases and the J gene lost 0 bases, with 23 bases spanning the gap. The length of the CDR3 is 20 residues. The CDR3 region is CASSQEDSNPLVAPNYGYTF. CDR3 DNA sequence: TGCGCCAGCAGCCAAGAAGACAGTAACCCTCTTGTGGCTCCTAACTATGGCTACACCTTC.

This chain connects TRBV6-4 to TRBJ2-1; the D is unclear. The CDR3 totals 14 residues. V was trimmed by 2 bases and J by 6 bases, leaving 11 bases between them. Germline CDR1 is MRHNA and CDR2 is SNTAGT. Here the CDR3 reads CASSDDRSSNEQFF. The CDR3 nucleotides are TGTGCCAGCAGTGACGATAGATCGTCCAATGAGCAGTTCTTC.

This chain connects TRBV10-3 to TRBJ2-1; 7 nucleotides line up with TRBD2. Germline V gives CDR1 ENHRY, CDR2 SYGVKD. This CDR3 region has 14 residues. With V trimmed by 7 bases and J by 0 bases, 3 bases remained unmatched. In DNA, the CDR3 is TGTGCCATCACTGGGGGGGGCTCCTACAATGAGCAGTTCTTC. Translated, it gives CAITGGGSYNEQFF.

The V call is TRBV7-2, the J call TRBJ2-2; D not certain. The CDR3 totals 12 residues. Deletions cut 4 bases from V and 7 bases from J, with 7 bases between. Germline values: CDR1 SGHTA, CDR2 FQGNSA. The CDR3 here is CASSSGGGELFF. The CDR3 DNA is TGTGCCAGCAGCTCCGGCGGCGGGGAGCTGTTTTTT.

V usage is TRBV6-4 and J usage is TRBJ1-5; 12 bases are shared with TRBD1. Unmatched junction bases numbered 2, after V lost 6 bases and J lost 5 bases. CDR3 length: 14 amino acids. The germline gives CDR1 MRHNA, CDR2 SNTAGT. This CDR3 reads CASSRDRGHQPQHF. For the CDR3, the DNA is TGTGCCAGCAGCCGGGACAGGGGGCATCAGCCCCAGCATTTT.

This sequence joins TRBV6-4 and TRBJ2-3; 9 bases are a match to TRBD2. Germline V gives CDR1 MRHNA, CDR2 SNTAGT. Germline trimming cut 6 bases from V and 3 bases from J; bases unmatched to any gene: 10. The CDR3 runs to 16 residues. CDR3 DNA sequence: TGTGCCAGCAGCCCTGCTTGGAGCGGGGGGACAGATACGCAGTATTTT. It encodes CASSPAWSGGTDTQYF.

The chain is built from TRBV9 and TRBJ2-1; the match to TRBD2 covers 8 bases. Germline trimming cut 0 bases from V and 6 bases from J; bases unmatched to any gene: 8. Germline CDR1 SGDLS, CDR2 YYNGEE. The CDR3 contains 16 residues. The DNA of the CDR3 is TGTGCCAGCAGCGTAGTAAGCGGGAGCCGCCTCAATGAGCAGTTCTTC. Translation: CASSVVSGSRLNEQFF.

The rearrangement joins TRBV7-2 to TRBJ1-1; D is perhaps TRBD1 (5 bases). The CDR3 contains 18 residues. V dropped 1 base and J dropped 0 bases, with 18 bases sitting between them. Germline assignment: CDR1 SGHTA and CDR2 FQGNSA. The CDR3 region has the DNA TGTGCCAGCAGCTTAGTGTTTTTGCTGGGGCAGTTGAACACTGAAGCTTTCTTT. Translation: CASSLVFLLGQLNTEAFF.

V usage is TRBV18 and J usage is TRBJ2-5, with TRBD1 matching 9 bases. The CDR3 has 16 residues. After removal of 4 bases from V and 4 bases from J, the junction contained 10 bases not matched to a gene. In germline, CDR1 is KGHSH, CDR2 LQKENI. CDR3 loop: CASSLTGGAGGETQYF. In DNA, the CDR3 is TGTGCCAGCTCACTCACAGGGGGCGCCGGGGGAGAGACCCAGTACTTC. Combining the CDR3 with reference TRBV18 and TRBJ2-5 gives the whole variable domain NAGVMQNPRHLVRRRGQEARLRCSPMKGHSHVYWYRQLPEEGLKFMVYLQKENIIDESGMPKERFSAEFPKEGPSILRIQQVVRGDSAAYFCASSLTGGAGGETQYFGPGTRLLVL.